This is a list of T cell receptor beta chains from one sample in a study of blood T cell repertoires in COVID-19. The table came from immunoSEQ multiplex PCR; TCRdb's copy has only in-frame clones and leaves some out. The table shows around 130,000 clones, with approximately 88% occurring only once. Input material: peripheral blood. These receptors all stem from a man between 70 and 80 years old with active COVID-19. The CDR3 runs from the conserved cysteine through the conserved F or W. D genes are given only for firm matches. A row's size may be missing; if present it is once, few, many or a size class.

V,D,size,J,DNA,CDR3
TRBV30,-,-,TRBJ1-6,TGTGCCTGGAACCAGGTCGGAGGGTCATCACCCCTCCACTTT,CAWNQVGGSSPLHF
TRBV7-2,-,-,TRBJ1-2,TGTGCCAGCAGCTTAGAACAGTCTTACTATGGCTACACCTTC,CASSLEQSYYGYTF
TRBV18,-,-,TRBJ1-4,TGTGCCAGCTCACCGACAGGACTTAATGAAAAACTGTTTTTT,CASSPTGLNEKLFF
TRBV5-1,TRBD1,-,TRBJ1-4,TGCGCCAGCAGCTTGGGTAGGGGGCAAAATGAAAAACTGTTTTTT,CASSLGRGQNEKLFF
TRBV18,-,-,TRBJ2-7,TGTGCCAGCTCACCGCGGCAGTACCCATACGAGCAGTACTTC,CASSPRQYPYEQYF
TRBV9,-,once,TRBJ1-1,TGTGCCAGCGGAAAGGGGGGGCTTTCGGCTGAAGCTTTCTTT,CASGKGGLSAEAFF
TRBV10-3,-,-,TRBJ2-7,TGTGCCATCAGTGATCGGGGGTCCCGCGAGCAGTACTTC,CAISDRGSREQYF
TRBV28,TRBD2,few,TRBJ2-7,TGTGCCAGCAATTCAGCGGGAGGCGGATCCTACGAGCAGTACTTC,CASNSAGGGSYEQYF
TRBV10-2,-,-,TRBJ2-7,TGCGCCAGCGGCGGACAGTCCTTCTACGAGCAGTACTTC,CASGGQSFYEQYF
TRBV5-4,-,-,TRBJ2-3,TGTGCCAGCAGCTTGGTAGGACTGACAACTAGCACAGATACGCAGTATTTT,CASSLVGLTTSTDTQYF
TRBV6-2/TRBV6-3,-,-,TRBJ2-2,TGTGCCAGCAGTTACCCCCGCGGAGGAAACACCGGGGAGCTGTTTTTT,CASSYPRGGNTGELFF
TRBV11-2,TRBD2,-,TRBJ2-5,TGTGCCAGCAGCTCCCGGACTAGCAAGGGGACCCAGTACTTC,CASSSRTSKGTQYF
TRBV9,TRBD1,-,TRBJ2-5,TGTGCCAGCAGCGCGACGGGGGACAGGGCCGGAGAGACCCAGTACTTC,CASSATGDRAGETQYF
TRBV4-3,-,-,TRBJ1-2,TGCGCCAGCAGCCAAGAGCGAGGATGGGGCTACACCTTC,CASSQERGWGYTF
TRBV6-6,-,-,TRBJ2-7,TGTGCCAGCAGTTACGAAGGGGCTAGCTCCTACGAGCAGTACTTC,CASSYEGASSYEQYF
TRBV6-1,-,-,TRBJ1-6,TGTGCCAGCAGTGAACGGACTGGCGGTACACCCCTCCACTTT,CASSERTGGTPLHF
TRBV5-1,TRBD2,-,TRBJ2-7,TGCGCCAGCAGCTTGACTAGCGGGCCGTACGAGCAGTACTTC,CASSLTSGPYEQYF
TRBV7-2,-,-,TRBJ2-2,TGTGCCAGCAGCCTACTCCGGGGTCTAGCGATTAACACCGGGGAGCTGTTTTTT,CASSLLRGLAINTGELFF
TRBV5-4,-,once,TRBJ2-7,TGTGCCAGCAGCCCTAGGGGGGGGAAAGTCTACGAGCAGTACTTC,CASSPRGGKVYEQYF
TRBV10-3,TRBD2,-,TRBJ2-1,TGTGCCATCAGTGGCGTGACTAGCGGAGAAACTTCCAGGACCAATGAGCAGTTCTTC,CAISGVTSGETSRTNEQFF
TRBV5-4,-,-,TRBJ2-1,TGTGCCAGCAGCGAGGGACACGCCAATGAGCAGTTCTTC,CASSEGHANEQFF
TRBV6-5,-,-,TRBJ2-7,TGTGCCAGCAGTTGGGGGGACAGTTCTGCCCCGTACTTC,CASSWGDSSAPYF
TRBV28,-,-,TRBJ2-7,TGTGCCAGCAGTTTGAGAAGAGGGTACGAGCAGTACTTC,CASSLRRGYEQYF
TRBV7-3,-,-,TRBJ2-2,TGTGCCAGCAGCCGCGACTGGTCCACCGGGGAGCTGTTTTTT,CASSRDWSTGELFF
TRBV5-1,TRBD1,-,TRBJ2-7,TGCGCCAGCAGCCCGGGACAGGGGCTCGACGAGCAGTACTTC,CASSPGQGLDEQYF
TRBV18,-,-,TRBJ2-5,TGTGCCAGCTCACCACGGCGTGAGGTAACGGAGACCCAGTACTTC,CASSPRREVTETQYF
TRBV3-1/TRBV3-2,TRBD2,-,TRBJ2-3,TGTGCCAGCAGCCAATATGGGGGGGAGCGAGATACGCAGTATTTT,CASSQYGGERDTQYF
TRBV24-1,TRBD2,few,TRBJ2-7,TGTGCCACCAGTGAGGGGACTAGCGGGAGGGGAACGGTCGAGCAGTACTTC,CATSEGTSGRGTVEQYF
TRBV19,-,-,TRBJ2-3,TGTGCCAGTAGTGCCTGGGGCCCGGGACTCAATACGCAGTATTTT,CASSAWGPGLNTQYF
TRBV27,-,-,TRBJ1-1,TGTGCCAGCAGACCCCAATACAGGGTCGGGAACACTGAAGCTTTCTTT,CASRPQYRVGNTEAFF
TRBV5-1,-,-,TRBJ2-3,TGCGCCAGCAGCTTGGGATCTCTAATCACAGATACGCAGTATTTT,CASSLGSLITDTQYF
TRBV19,-,-,TRBJ1-2,TGTGCCAGTAGTTGGGGGCGTAACTATGGCTACACCTTC,CASSWGRNYGYTF
TRBV12-2,-,once,TRBJ2-1,TGTGCAAGTCGCTCCCCCGGGACTAGCGGCTACAATGAGCAGTTCTTC,CASRSPGTSGYNEQFF
TRBV19,TRBD2,-,TRBJ2-2,TGTGCCAGTAGTATTGGTAGCGGGAGGGCTGGCGGGGAGCTGTTTTTT,CASSIGSGRAGGELFF
TRBV15,TRBD2,-,TRBJ2-5,TGTGCCACCAGCAGAGCCCGACTAGCGGGAACTGAGACCCAGTACTTC,CATSRARLAGTETQYF
TRBV28,TRBD2,-,TRBJ2-5,TGTGCCAGCAGTTCCACTAGCGGGAGTACTGGAGAGACCCAGTACTTC,CASSSTSGSTGETQYF
TRBV3-1/TRBV3-2,TRBD2,-,TRBJ2-7,TGTGCCAGCAGCCAAGGGCTAGCGGTCGCCTACGAGCAGTACTTC,CASSQGLAVAYEQYF
TRBV25-1,TRBD2,-,TRBJ2-1,TGTGCCAGCAGTCCTTTACTAGCGGGAGTTGAGCAGTTCTTC,CASSPLLAGVEQFF
TRBV6-5,-,-,TRBJ1-2,TGTGCCAGCAGTTCCACCGGAGGGCTGACTGGCTACACCTTC,CASSSTGGLTGYTF
TRBV18,-,-,TRBJ2-7,TGTGCCAGCTCCCCTCAGGCCCGAGGGTACGACGAGCAGTACTTC,CASSPQARGYDEQYF
TRBV5-4,-,few,TRBJ1-1,TGTGCCAGCAGCACGGGCGGGACGGAGAACACTGAAGCTTTCTTT,CASSTGGTENTEAFF
TRBV5-1,-,-,TRBJ2-7,TGCGCCAGCAGCTTGGGAGCCGAGCAGTACTTC,CASSLGAEQYF
TRBV28,-,-,TRBJ1-2,TGTGCCAGTGGGGCAGGGTACTATGGCTACACCTTC,CASGAGYYGYTF
TRBV5-4,-,-,TRBJ2-7,TGTGCCAGCAGCTTAGGAGCCCGATCTGGAGAGCAGTACTTC,CASSLGARSGEQYF